The rows below give T cell receptor beta chains drawn from one sample of a study of CD8+ T cells in alopecia areata. The repertoire was sequenced with immunoSEQ multiplex PCR; TCRdb's copy has only in-frame clones and lacks some. The sample lists 120,000 or so clones, 61% occurring once. The sample consisted of CD4+ T cells sorted from blood, taken at week 4, from a patient treated with tofacitinib. Receptors originate from a human donor with alopecia areata. CDR3s include the opening cysteine and the closing phenylalanine or tryptophan. The D gene is left open where the match is weak. The size of a clone is reported for some rows only, either as once, few or many, or as a class for expanded clones.

CDR3aa,CDR3nt,j_gene,d_gene,abundance,v_gene
CASSPTSGADIQYF,TGTGCCAGCAGCCCCACATCCGGAGCGGACATTCAGTACTTC,TRBJ2-4,.,.,TRBV7-3
CASRLLQAGELFF,TGTGCCAGCAGGCTTTTACAAGCCGGGGAGCTGTTTTTT,TRBJ2-2,.,few,TRBV2
CASSLGLAGRSATQYF,TGTGCCAGCAGCTTAGGCCTAGCGGGCCGTTCAGCGACCCAGTACTTC,TRBJ2-5,TRBD2,.,TRBV7-2
CAWSTGTQTRTTSTDTQYF,TGTGCCTGGAGTACCGGGACTCAGACACGAACTACTAGCACAGATACGCAGTATTTT,TRBJ2-3,.,once,TRBV30
CAWSRRSYEQYF,TGTGCCTGGAGCAGGAGGTCCTACGAGCAGTACTTC,TRBJ2-7,.,.,TRBV30
CSVRQGHGYTF,TGCAGCGTGCGACAGGGTCATGGCTACACCTTC,TRBJ1-2,TRBD1,.,TRBV29-1
CASSARPQETQYF,TGTGCCAGCAGCGCTCGCCCTCAAGAGACCCAGTACTTC,TRBJ2-5,.,once,TRBV6-4
CASSRTRNQPQHF,TGTGCCAGCAGCCGAACCAGGAATCAGCCCCAGCATTTT,TRBJ1-5,.,.,TRBV27
CASSAGGLGANVLTF,TGTGCCAGCAGTGCTGGGGGTCTGGGGGCCAACGTCCTGACTTTC,TRBJ2-6,.,once,TRBV11-1
CASRVLESSYGYTF,TGCGCCAGCAGGGTTTTGGAGTCCTCCTATGGCTACACCTTC,TRBJ1-2,.,.,TRBV5-1
CAWSVPTQPFNQPQHF,TGTGCCTGGAGTGTACCGACCCAGCCTTTCAATCAGCCCCAGCATTTT,TRBJ1-5,.,.,TRBV30
CASSLNVGAGGIQYF,TGTGCCAGCAGCTTGAATGTAGGGGCGGGTGGCATTCAGTACTTC,TRBJ2-4,.,.,TRBV5-6
CASSLRGNYGYTF,TGTGCCAGCAGCTTGAGGGGGAACTATGGCTACACCTTC,TRBJ1-2,.,.,TRBV5-4
CASSQEYTGEETQYF,TGCGCCAGCAGCCAAGAATATACGGGAGAGGAGACCCAGTACTTC,TRBJ2-5,.,.,TRBV4-3
CSVSGHMNTEAFF,TGCAGCGTTAGCGGCCACATGAACACTGAAGCTTTCTTT,TRBJ1-1,.,.,TRBV29-1
CASSLENEETQYF,TGTGCCAGCAGCTTAGAGAACGAGGAGACCCAGTACTTC,TRBJ2-5,.,.,TRBV7-2
CASSRTGTNIQYF,TGTGCCAGCAGCCGCACCGGGACGAACATTCAGTACTTC,TRBJ2-4,.,many,TRBV28
CASSVASGSHNEQFF,TGTGCCAGCAGCGTAGCTAGCGGGAGCCACAATGAGCAGTTCTTC,TRBJ2-1,TRBD2,.,TRBV9
CAISGDSGETQYF,TGTGCCATCAGTGGGGACAGCGGGGAGACCCAGTACTTC,TRBJ2-5,.,.,TRBV10-3
CASSQDQADTQYF,TGCGCCAGCAGCCAAGATCAAGCAGATACGCAGTATTTT,TRBJ2-3,.,.,TRBV4-1
CASSATNYGYTF,TGTGCCAGCAGCGCCACAAACTATGGCTACACCTTC,TRBJ1-2,.,.,TRBV27
CATSGLGSPMGEQYF,TGTGCCACCAGTGGTCTGGGATCTCCTATGGGGGAGCAGTACTTC,TRBJ2-7,.,.,TRBV15
CASSINPGDTEAFF,TGTGCCAGTAGTATTAACCCGGGGGACACTGAAGCTTTCTTT,TRBJ1-1,.,.,TRBV19
CSVERDREDTEAFF,TGCAGCGTTGAGAGGGACAGGGAGGATACTGAAGCTTTCTTT,TRBJ1-1,TRBD1,.,TRBV29-1
CSVVRGGEETQYF,TGCAGCGTCGTAAGAGGAGGGGAAGAGACCCAGTACTTC,TRBJ2-5,.,few,TRBV29-1
CASSLARTRYEQYF,TGTGCCAGCAGCTTAGCGCGAACCCGATACGAGCAGTACTTC,TRBJ2-7,.,.,TRBV7-2
CASRSGQGTDTQYF,TGTGCCAGCAGATCGGGACAGGGGACAGATACGCAGTATTTT,TRBJ2-3,TRBD1,.,TRBV7-9
CASSLGTGGEAFF,TGTGCCAGCAGCCTCGGGACAGGGGGTGAAGCTTTCTTT,TRBJ1-1,TRBD1,.,TRBV7-9
CASSVPQGDGEAFF,TGTGCCAGCAGTGTGCCACAGGGTGACGGGGAAGCTTTCTTT,TRBJ1-1,.,.,TRBV27
CAWSVSRGSPRELFF,TGTGCCTGGAGTGTATCAAGAGGGAGTCCTCGGGAGCTGTTTTTT,TRBJ2-2,.,many,TRBV30
CASSQDRDEKLFF,TGCGCCAGCAGCCAAGATCGGGATGAAAAACTGTTTTTT,TRBJ1-4,.,few,TRBV4-1
CASSNMWRNTEAFF,TGTGCCAGCAGCAATATGTGGAGGAACACTGAAGCTTTCTTT,TRBJ1-1,.,once,TRBV13
CASTRRGRGNQPQHF,TGTGCCAGCACTCGAAGGGGTCGTGGCAATCAGCCCCAGCATTTT,TRBJ1-5,.,.,TRBV27
CAWSKLAGTNEQFF,TGTGCCTGGAGTAAGCTAGCGGGAACCAATGAGCAGTTCTTC,TRBJ2-1,TRBD2,.,TRBV30
CASSQEGHTQYF,TGTGCCAGCAGCCAAGAGGGGCATACGCAGTATTTT,TRBJ2-3,.,few,TRBV5-6
CASSLGGLGQPQHF,TGTGCCAGCAGTCTCGGGGGCCTAGGTCAGCCCCAGCATTTT,TRBJ1-5,.,.,TRBV28
CAWSPLDTQYF,TGTGCCTGGAGTCCCCTAGATACGCAGTATTTT,TRBJ2-3,.,.,TRBV30
CASSWASSGNTIYF,TGTGCCAGCAGTTGGGCGAGCTCTGGAAACACCATATATTTT,TRBJ1-3,.,once,TRBV27
CSVEGKNTEAFF,TGCAGCGTTGAGGGTAAGAACACTGAAGCTTTCTTT,TRBJ1-1,.,.,TRBV29-1
CASTHKPGQAIQYF,TGCGCCAGCACACACAAACCCGGACAGGCCATTCAGTACTTC,TRBJ2-4,TRBD1,.,TRBV4-1
CASSGTGDIGDEQFF,TGTGCCAGCAGTGGTACAGGGGATATAGGGGATGAGCAGTTCTTC,TRBJ2-1,TRBD1,.,TRBV2
CASSDLGQVNTEAFF,TGTGCCAGCAGTGATCTGGGACAAGTGAACACTGAAGCTTTCTTT,TRBJ1-1,.,.,TRBV27
CAISMGLAETGELFF,TGTGCCATCAGCATGGGACTAGCGGAGACCGGGGAGCTGTTTTTT,TRBJ2-2,TRBD2,.,TRBV10-3
CAINLSGSPRADTQYF,TGTGCCATCAACCTAAGCGGGAGTCCCAGGGCAGATACGCAGTATTTT,TRBJ2-3,TRBD2,few,TRBV10-3
CAPIAGGSSYEQYF,TGTGCCCCGATAGCGGGAGGGAGCTCCTACGAGCAGTACTTC,TRBJ2-7,TRBD2,few,TRBV19
CASSSRDRGQYEQYF,TGTGCCAGCAGCTCCCGGGACAGGGGGCAATACGAGCAGTACTTC,TRBJ2-7,TRBD1,.,TRBV7-6
CAWSRQGGNQPQHF,TGTGCCTGGAGTAGGCAGGGTGGCAATCAGCCCCAGCATTTT,TRBJ1-5,.,few,TRBV30
CASMQGLNTEAFF,TGTGCCAGCATGCAGGGGTTAAACACTGAAGCTTTCTTT,TRBJ1-1,.,.,TRBV6-6
CASSFTQGETQYF,TGTGCCAGCAGCTTCACTCAGGGAGAGACCCAGTACTTC,TRBJ2-5,.,.,TRBV7-9
CASVSLVSGANVLTF,TGTGCCAGCGTCAGCCTCGTATCTGGGGCCAACGTCCTGACTTTC,TRBJ2-6,.,.,TRBV2
CAIRDRANSPLHF,TGTGCCATCAGAGACAGGGCTAATTCACCCCTCCACTTT,TRBJ1-6,TRBD1,.,TRBV10-3
CAWSVPRQVLETQYF,TGTGCCTGGAGTGTACCTCGTCAGGTGCTAGAGACCCAGTACTTC,TRBJ2-5,.,few,TRBV30
CAGGQSTDTQYF,TGTGCCGGCGGTCAGAGCACAGATACGCAGTATTTT,TRBJ2-3,.,.,TRBV2
CASSRDSVTEAFF,TGTGCCAGTTCTCGGGATTCAGTCACTGAAGCTTTCTTT,TRBJ1-1,.,.,TRBV2
CASSGLAGGSSYNEQFF,TGCGCCAGCAGCGGATTAGCGGGAGGGAGCTCCTACAATGAGCAGTTCTTC,TRBJ2-1,TRBD2,few,TRBV5-1
CASRSSGFTNEQFF,TGTGCCAGTAGATCTTCAGGGTTTACCAATGAGCAGTTCTTC,TRBJ2-1,.,.,TRBV19
CASSEAGLDPQYF,TGTGCCAGCAGTGAAGCGGGGCTCGATCCGCAGTATTTT,TRBJ2-3,.,.,TRBV25-1
CASSSTGPYNSPLHF,TGTGCCAGCAGCTCCACAGGTCCCTATAATTCACCCCTCCACTTT,TRBJ1-6,.,.,TRBV7-2
CASSSGQGGEQYF,TGTGCCAGCAGTTCGGGACAGGGAGGCGAGCAGTACTTC,TRBJ2-7,TRBD1,.,TRBV28
CATPTHRGPNTGELFF,TGTGCCACCCCTACGCATCGGGGCCCTAACACCGGGGAGCTGTTTTTT,TRBJ2-2,.,many,TRBV19